One sample yielded the 31 T cell receptor beta chains listed below, sequenced in a study of Graves' ophthalmopathy and Graves' hyperthyroidism. The sequenced template was RNA, covering the TCR beta CDR3 region. Following a first-round RT-PCR that used HTBI primers, a second-round multiplex PCR was carried out. TCRdb redid the calling of the multiplex PCR reads with MiXCR, one entry per CDR3 protein. The repertoire includes about 220,000 distinct CDR3 sequences, roughly 21% of them detected once, and more than 35% sits in the top ten. The specimen was peripheral blood. The origin of the receptors is a woman aged 45-65 years with Graves' ophthalmopathy.

This clonotype appeared many times. This chain joins TRBV5-1 and TRBJ1-5; a weak D match, TRBD1 (5 bases). CDR1 and CDR2 from the germline V gene are SGHRS and YFSETQ. Trimming took 5 bases from V and 6 from J, leaving 12 bases between them. The CDR3 totals 13 residues. The CDR3 sequence: CASSAGVGQPQHF. CDR3 DNA: TGCGCCAGCAGTGCGGGGGTTGGTCAGCCCCAGCATTTT.

This clonotype was picked up many times. The V and J genes are TRBV6-1 and TRBJ2-7; D remains ambiguous. V shed 4 bases and J shed 0 bases, with 7 bases lying between them. The CDR3 totals 13 residues. The germline gives CDR1 MNHNS, CDR2 SASEGT. This chain's CDR3 is CASSVAVSYEQYF. CDR3 in DNA: TGTGCCAGCAGTGTTGCGGTCTCCTACGAGCAGTACTTC.

This clonotype was counted ten times or more. CDR3 nucleotides: TGTGCCAGCAGCCGACGGACGCTCTCCTACGAGCAGTACTTC. Translation: CASSRRTLSYEQYF. The rearrangement links TRBV3-1 to TRBJ2-7, with D unresolved. Per germline, CDR1 LGHDT and CDR2 YNNKEL (reference sequence). V shed 4 bases and J shed 0 bases, with 10 bases lying between them. This CDR3 is 14 amino acids long.

In its sample, this clonotype was seen many times. This chain connects TRBV29-1 to TRBJ2-7; TRBD1 matches at 7 bases. Trimming cost V 5 bases and J 3 bases; bases outside gene matches: 7. This CDR3 comprises 13 residues. Germline CDR1 reads SQVTM; CDR2 reads ANQGSEA. As DNA, the CDR3 is TGCAGCGTTTTCTCTCGGACAGGCTACGAGCAGTACTTC. Protein product: CSVFSRTGYEQYF.

This clonotype was picked up a small number of times. This may come from a read error, since a much larger clone is one base off. The V call is TRBV6-2 or TRBV6-3, the J call TRBJ2-4; 10 nucleotides align to TRBD1. In germline, CDR1 is MNHEY, CDR2 SVGEGT. The CDR3 consists of 14 residues. J was trimmed by 12 bases and V by 8 bases; bases with no gene match: 13. CDR3 nucleotides: TGTGCCAGCTCCCAGCCGGGACAGGGGTACACTCAGTACTTC. Its protein is CASSQPGQGYTQYF.

This clonotype was picked up a small number of times. The gene calls are TRBV7-9 and TRBJ2-2; TRBD2 is a possible D gene (5 bases). Trimming removed 3 bases from V and 6 bases from J, with 8 bases in between. The CDR3 is made up of 13 amino acids. Germline loops: CDR1 SEHNR, CDR2 FQNEAQ (reference sequence). As DNA, the CDR3 is TGTGCCAGCAGCTTTCTGGAGGCCGGGGAGCTGTTTTTT. Residues: CASSFLEAGELFF.

This clonotype was observed at least ten times. The CDR3: CASSLYGTAEETQYF. In DNA form, the CDR3 reads TGCGCCAGCAGCTTGTACGGCACGGCGGAAGAGACCCAGTACTTC. This chain joins TRBV5-1 and TRBJ2-5; D not certain. The germline V gene has CDR1 SGHRS and CDR2 YFSETQ. CDR3 length: 15 amino acids. V lost 1 base to trimming and J lost 3 bases, with 13 bases between them.

This clonotype was picked up many times. The chain employs TRBV9 and TRBJ1-1, with a tentative D call TRBD1 (5 bases). The CDR3 sequence is 12 residues long. Germline V lookup: CDR1 SGDLS, CDR2 YYNGEE. V dropped 7 bases and J dropped 0 bases, with 7 bases sitting between them. CDR3 region: CASGTVNTEAFF. The CDR3 DNA follows: TGTGCCAGCGGGACGGTGAACACTGAAGCTTTCTTT. Based on the CDR3 plus reference TRBV9 and TRBJ1-1, the full variable domain is DSGVTQTPKHLITATGQRVTLRCSPRSGDLSVYWYQQSLDQGLQFLIQYYNGEERAKGNILERFSAQQFPDLHSELNLSSLELGDSALYFCASGTVNTEAFFGQGTRLTVV.

About this clonotype itself: A read error is possible here, since a much larger clone lies one base away. V and J are TRBV24-1 and TRBJ1-1; TRBD1 might be the D (6 bases). Germline loops: CDR1 KGHDR, CDR2 SFDVKD. CDR3 size: 15 residues. V lost 9 bases and J 5 bases, leaving 21 bases between the germline ends. DNA for the CDR3: TGTGCCACCTGTGGCAACTCACAGGGTCGGACTGAAGCTTTCTTT. Residues: CATCGNSQGRTEAFF.

J is TRBJ2-2 and V is TRBV12-3 or TRBV12-4; 8 bases are shared with TRBD1. The V gene end was trimmed by 5 bases and the J gene end by 7 bases; junction bases not matched to a gene: 9. There are 15 residues in the CDR3. The CDR3 nucleotides read TGTGCCAGCAGTAGGACAGGGAATAAGGACGGGGAGCTGTTTTTT. Protein product: CASSRTGNKDGELFF.

The chain links TRBV18 to TRBJ2-7; the match to TRBD1 covers 11 bases. The CDR3 covers 14 residues. The V gene's germline CDR1 is KGHSH and CDR2 LQKENI. V shed 3 bases and J 6 bases; nucleotides not matched to a gene: 4. The CDR3: CASSPGTGGSEQYF. The CDR3, as DNA: TGTGCCAGCTCACCCGGGACAGGGGGATCCGAGCAGTACTTC.

This clonotype has ten or more counts. The chain joins TRBV29-1 to TRBJ1-2; weak D call: TRBD1 (6 bases). The CDR3 consists of 14 residues. Germline CDR1 reads SQVTM; CDR2 reads ANQGSEA. The V and J ends lost 4 bases and 1 base respectively, with 13 bases between them. This CDR3 is CSVVSRTVNYGYTF. CDR3 DNA: TGCAGCGTTGTTTCCCGGACAGTTAACTATGGCTACACCTTC.

This clonotype occurred many times. V gene TRBV6-2 or TRBV6-3 combines with J gene TRBJ1-1, with D uncertain. Trimming took off 0 bases at V and 6 bases at J, with 14 bases between the two ends. CDR3 length: 15 residues. Germline assignment: CDR1 MNHEY and CDR2 SVGEGT. The CDR3 sequence is CASSYSLLGKSEAFF. CDR3 bases: TGTGCCAGCAGTTACTCGCTTTTAGGGAAGTCTGAAGCTTTCTTT.

This clonotype was seen many times. This chain links TRBV5-5 with TRBJ1-6, with D possibly being TRBD1 (5 bases). CDR1 and CDR2 from the germline V gene are SGHKS and YYEKEE (reference sequence). V was cut by 6 bases and J by 7 bases, with 14 bases left in between. CDR3 length equals 14 residues. CDR3 in amino acids: CASNPDRGNSPLHF. DNA of the CDR3: TGTGCCAGCAACCCTGACAGAGGAAATTCACCCCTCCACTTT. Supplemented by reference TRBV5-5 and TRBJ1-6, the full variable domain reads DAGVTQSPTHLIKTRGQQVTLRCSPISGHKSVSWYQQVLGQGPQFIFQYYEKEERGRGNFPDRFSARQFPNYSSELNVNALLLGDSALYLCASNPDRGNSPLHFGNGTRLTVT.

This clonotype was found a few times. Since a much larger clone is just one base distant, this may be a read error. The rearrangement uses TRBV20-1 and TRBJ2-7, with D uncertain. This CDR3 has 15 amino acids. The germline V gene encodes CDR1 DFQATT and CDR2 SNEGSKA (reference sequence). CDR3 sequence reads: CSARRFGQRSNEQHF. The CDR3 coding sequence is TGCAGTGCTAGAAGGTTTGGGCAGCGTAGTAACGAGCAGCACTTC.

This clonotype was observed at least ten times. This rearrangement joins TRBV27 to TRBJ1-1, with a tentative D call TRBD1 (6 bases). Germline assignment: CDR1 MNHEY and CDR2 SMNVEV (reference sequence). The CDR3 loop spans 14 amino acids. Trimming stripped 3 bases from V and 6 bases from J, with 14 bases between. CDR3 sequence reads: CASSFRGPVSEAFF. CDR3 DNA sequence: TGTGCCAGCAGTTTCCGGGGGCCGGTCTCTGAAGCTTTCTTT.

This chain connects TRBV15 to TRBJ2-7; 9 positions match TRBD2. The CDR3 loop spans 16 amino acids. Germline values: CDR1 LNHNV, CDR2 YYDKDF (reference sequence). With V trimmed by 3 bases and J by 0 bases, 6 bases remained unmatched. CDR3 nucleotides: TGTGCCACCAGCAGTAGTAGCGGGAGTTTCTCCTACGAGCAGTACTTC. It codes for CATSSSSGSFSYEQYF.

Details on this clonotype: A much more abundant neighbour one base away suggests this may be a read error. The rearrangement links TRBV12-5 to TRBJ2-2; D not certain. In germline, CDR1 is LGHNT, CDR2 FRNRAP. The CDR3 is 13 residues long. The CDR3 loop is CASALSGTGELFF. The CDR3, as DNA: TGTGCTAGTGCTTTGAGTGGTACCGGGGAGCTGTTTTTT.

This clonotype was detected ten times or more. This chain links TRBV6-5 with TRBJ1-6; weak D call: TRBD1 (6 bases). Germline V CDR1 and CDR2: MNHEY, SVGAGI. V was cut by 7 bases and J by 6 bases, with 13 bases left in between. The CDR3 sequence is 14 residues long. The CDR3 is CASTLGGGNSPLHF. CDR3 DNA: TGTGCCAGCACCCTGGGGGGCGGTAATTCACCCCTCCACTTT.

This clonotype was picked up many times. The gene calls are TRBV12-3 or TRBV12-4 and TRBJ2-2; D may match TRBD1 or TRBD2 (5 bases each). The CDR3 loop spans 16 amino acids. V dropped 0 bases and J dropped 3 bases, with 11 bases sitting between them. The CDR3 reads CASSLAGEIDTGELFF. The CDR3 nucleotides read TGTGCCAGCAGTTTAGCGGGGGAGATTGACACCGGGGAGCTGTTTTTT.

This clonotype has more than one count but fewer than ten. The V and J genes are TRBV3-1 and TRBJ2-7, with a possible D match to TRBD1 (6 bases). Germline V lookup: CDR1 LGHDT, CDR2 YNNKEL (reference sequence). The CDR3 has 13 residues. Trimming stripped 8 bases from V and 2 bases from J, with 13 bases between. The CDR3: CASGRQVPYEQYF. The DNA for the CDR3 is TGTGCCAGCGGGCGACAGGTCCCCTACGAGCAGTACTTC.

This clonotype occurred many times. The rearrangement links TRBV20-1 to TRBJ2-5, with D possibly TRBD2 on 6 matching bases. Germline V gene sequence: CDR1 DFQATT, CDR2 SNEGSKA (reference sequence). V was trimmed by 0 bases and J by 7 bases, leaving 9 bases between them. This CDR3 is built from 12 residues. CDR3 region: CSARDGGVTQYF. The DNA of the CDR3 is TGCAGTGCTAGAGACGGGGGTGTGACCCAGTACTTC.

In its sample, this clonotype was seen a few times. This sequence joins TRBV30 and TRBJ2-7; no clear D gene. CDR3 length: 11 amino acids. Per the germline V gene, CDR1 is GTSNPN and CDR2 is SVGIG (reference sequence). The V and J ends lost 2 bases and 3 bases respectively, with 5 bases between them. In DNA form, the CDR3 reads TGTGCCTGGAGTTCAGACTACGAGCAGTACTTC. Encoded protein: CAWSSDYEQYF.

This clonotype was seen many times. This chain uses TRBV29-1 with TRBJ2-7, with D possibly called TRBD1 or TRBD2 (5 bases each). The CDR3 extends over 15 amino acids. Trimming removed 1 base at V and 0 bases at J, with 13 bases between. Germline V gene sequence: CDR1 SQVTM, CDR2 ANQGSEA. The CDR3 is CSVEVGEWASYEQYF. CDR3 bases: TGCAGCGTTGAAGTGGGGGAATGGGCCTCCTACGAGCAGTACTTC.

The CDR3 bases are TGTGCCAGCAGAGAACAGGGGATTGAGACTGAAGCTTTCTTT. This sequence encodes CASREQGIETEAFF. V and J are TRBV12-3 or TRBV12-4 and TRBJ1-1, with 7 bases fitting TRBD1. The CDR3 length is 14 residues. Trimming took 6 bases from V and 5 from J; bases not matched to a gene: 9.

This clonotype was recorded many times. This chain connects TRBV5-5 to TRBJ2-5, with D perhaps matching TRBD2 (5 bases). Germline loops: CDR1 SGHKS, CDR2 YYEKEE (reference sequence). Trimming pared 2 bases from V and 2 bases from J, leaving 10 bases between. The length of the CDR3 is 14 residues. The CDR3 here is CASSFGLLQETQYF. The CDR3 DNA sequence: TGTGCCAGCAGCTTCGGACTCTTACAAGAGACCCAGTACTTC.

Many counts were recorded for this clonotype. The rearrangement uses TRBV12-3 or TRBV12-4 and TRBJ1-1; maybe TRBD1 (5 bases). Deletions cut 6 bases from V and 2 bases from J, with 16 bases between. CDR3 length: 15 amino acids. Here the CDR3 reads CASSSRDRGNTEAFF. As DNA, the CDR3 is TGTGCCAGCAGCTCCAGGGACCGGGGAAACACTGAAGCTTTCTTT.

The chain combines TRBV18 with TRBJ1-3; unclear D gene. The CDR3 runs to 11 residues. Trimming stripped 3 bases from V and 6 bases from J, with 3 bases between. Per germline, CDR1 KGHSH and CDR2 LQKENI. CDR3 in DNA: TGTGCCAGCTCACCGGAAAACACCATATATTTT. It yields the protein CASSPENTIYF.

This clonotype was seen a single time. This chain joins TRBV7-9 and TRBJ2-7, with 7 bases matching TRBD1. Per germline, CDR1 SEHNR and CDR2 FQNEAQ (reference sequence). The V segment lost 4 bases and the J segment 3 bases; nucleotides outside the gene matches: 6. The CDR3 loop spans 14 amino acids. The CDR3: CASSWGQISYEQYF. The DNA of the CDR3 is TGTGCCAGCAGCTGGGGACAGATTAGCTACGAGCAGTACTTC. Combining the CDR3 with reference TRBV7-9 and TRBJ2-7 gives the whole variable domain DTGVSQNPRHKITKRGQNVTFRCDPISEHNRLYWYRQTLGQGPEFLTYFQNEAQLEKSRLLSDRFSAERPKGSFSTLEIQRTEQGDSAMYLCASSWGQISYEQYFGPGTRLTVT.

This clonotype was detected many times. The V and J genes are TRBV5-1 and TRBJ1-1; 8 bases are shared with TRBD1. This CDR3 region has 15 residues. V lost 4 bases to trimming and J lost 4 bases; unmatched junction nucleotides: 9. Germline CDR1 SGHRS, CDR2 YFSETQ. CDR3 sequence reads: CASSTQGARGTEAFF. The CDR3 nucleotides are TGCGCCAGCAGCACCCAGGGGGCGCGGGGCACTGAAGCTTTCTTT.

This clonotype was counted ten times or more. The DNA for the CDR3 is TGTGCCATCAGTGTAGGCGGGACGGCCGTGAAGCAGTACTTC. As protein: CAISVGGTAVKQYF. The chain recombines TRBV10-3 with TRBJ2-7, with D possibly matching TRBD2 (6 bases). V was trimmed by 4 bases and J by 8 bases, leaving 18 bases between them. The germline V gene has CDR1 ENHRY and CDR2 SYGVKD. CDR3 length: 14 residues.